The entry below describes one TCR beta chain. Its antigen remains unknown. For TCR beta, libraries came from iRepertoire HTBI primers and Arm-PCR of CDR3 regions. From the multiplex PCR reads, TCRdb called clonotypes with MiXCR, one entry per CDR3 protein. The table shows a few hundred thousand distinct CDR3 sequences, with 20% to 25% occurring only once. This CDR3 spans 14 amino acids. Germline V lookup: CDR1 GTSNPN, CDR2 SVGIG (reference sequence). V shed 3 bases and J 3 bases; nucleotides not matched to a gene: 6. This sample's time point: persistent/refractory GD, antithyroid drugs over 5 years with positive TRAb. PBMC-derived RNA was used for the TCR library. The data were obtained in a study of regulatory T cells in long-lasting Graves disease. Study outcomes and limitations: Researchers examined only peripheral blood and not thyroid tissue. Newly diagnosed disease favored TRBV20-1 and TRBJ2-1 over persistent disease.

The rearrangement uses TRBV30 and TRBJ1-2; 8 bases match TRBD1. The sequence was obtained from a female donor with Graves disease. Sequencing used peripheral blood mononuclear cells (PBMCs), obtained when the disease was refractory, from a patient treated with antithyroid drugs. The CDR3 is CAWRTGTGYYGYTF. The CDR3 coding sequence is TGTGCCTGGAGAACCGGGACAGGTTACTATGGCTACACCTTC.